This T cell receptor beta chain derives from a study of T cell repertoires in cytomegalovirus infection. At the level of the study: Recently described HLA-C-restricted plus well-studied HLA-B-restricted CMV epitopes were used. Study-wide findings and caveats: HLA-C-restricted, CMV-specific TCR beta clonotypes were dominant ex vivo. Carriers of CMV plus the relevant HLA were identified by cumulative public TCR beta family frequency.

This clonotype was seen a handful of times. Its antigen remains unidentified. Each CDR3 protein gets one entry after TCRdb re-called the reads with MiXCR. The profile shows 110,000 or so distinct CDR3 sequences, around 28% of them singletons. Germline V gene sequence: CDR1 PRHDT, CDR2 FYEKMQ (reference sequence). The ends lost 4 bases at V and 0 bases at J; junction bases unmatched: 5. The CDR3 extends over 15 amino acids. The receptor was isolated from a human donor in good health (CMV status not recorded). Some clones in this sample may be carry-over from other donors' samples. J is TRBJ2-7 and V is TRBV13; 8 nucleotides align to TRBD2. Material: CD8+ T cells from cultured PBMCs, obtained from culture after CMV antigen stimulation. CDR3 nucleotides: TGTGCCAGCAGCTCAAGCGGGGGCCTCTCCTACGAGCAGTACTTC. Amino acids: CASSSSGGLSYEQYF.